One TCR beta chain is described in this entry. The antigen remains undetermined. Sequenced with the Oncomine TCR Beta short-read assay was DNA taken from cultured CD4+ T cells. TCRdb reprocessed the PCR reads with MiXCR, giving one entry per CDR3 protein. The sample carries about 23,000 distinct CDR3 sequences, about 67% recorded once. The data belong to a study of vaccination and CD4 T cells after COVID-19. The treatment is: approximately nine-day PBMC culture with coronavirus spike peptide pools or control peptides (ViraFEST assay). Trimming took 3 bases from V and 4 from J; bases not matched to a gene: 12. CDR3 size: 18 residues. CDR1 is LGHNA, CDR2 YNFKEQ, per germline. Findings and limits, study-wide: Clonotypes reactive to SARS-CoV-2 had a median that went up from roughly 21 to 40, but not significantly.

The TCR sequence derives from a human donor who received a COVID-19 vaccine. The sequenced sample was CD4+ T cells from blood, cultured in vitro, obtained after SARS-CoV-2 vaccination. The V call is TRBV4-2, the J call TRBJ2-3; 11 nucleotides align to TRBD2. The CDR3 sequence: CASSQSPVASGGSDTQYF. The CDR3 bases are TGTGCCAGCAGCCAGAGTCCTGTGGCTAGCGGGGGGTCAGATACGCAGTATTTT.